This T cell receptor (beta chain) was identified during a study of cytotoxic CD8 clonotypes in ibrutinib-treated CLL. Only in-frame clones appear in the TCRdb table, and some are missing; sequencing was by immunoSEQ multiplex PCR. This repertoire shows some 130,000 clones, roughly 80% found once; its top ten account for 3% to 4%. Trimming cost V 2 bases and J 5 bases; bases outside gene matches: 6. Per the germline V gene, CDR1 is KGHSH and CDR2 is LQKENI. CDR3 length: 15 amino acids. The clonotype originates from a human donor with chronic lymphocytic leukemia. This chain joins TRBV18 and TRBJ1-1; 9 bases map to TRBD1. The specimen comprised PBMCs, sampled after 24 months of ibrutinib treatment. CDR3 bases: TGTGCCAGCTCACCATCGGGACAGGGATATACTGAAGCTTTCTTT. This encodes CASSPSGQGYTEAFF.